These 27 T cell receptor beta chains originate from one sample sequenced in a study of shared T cell receptors in the human thymus. Clones were read by immunoSEQ multiplex PCR, and TCRdb kept only the in-frame ones, dropping some. The top ten clones hold roughly 0.013% of a sample with 500,000 to 550,000 clones, more than 75% of them seen once. These data were likewise used in another study, on human thymus T cells.

The sample was thymocytes. The receptors here all came from a boy in the first two years of life with a congenital heart defect.

The rearrangement joins TRBV4-3 to TRBJ2-1; 11 positions agree with TRBD2. Trimming cost V 3 bases and J 6 bases; bases outside gene matches: 7. Germline V gene lookup returns CDR1 LGHNA and CDR2 YSLEER. The CDR3 has 16 amino acids. The DNA of the CDR3 is TGCGCCAGCAGCCATGTCATAGCGGGAGGGTCCAATGAGCAGTTCTTC. It codes for CASSHVIAGGSNEQFF.

This clone was found once. The rearrangement uses TRBV4-1 and TRBJ2-5, with D possibly TRBD1 on 5 matching bases. CDR1 and CDR2 from the germline V gene are MGHRA and YSYEKL. The CDR3 totals 18 residues. Trimming removed 0 bases from V and 5 bases from J, with 22 bases in between. DNA of the CDR3: TGCGCCAGCAGCCAAGATCCGATTGGACATTCCTCCAGGGAGACCCAGTACTTC. The encoded protein is CASSQDPIGHSSRETQYF.

The J gene is TRBJ2-5, the V gene TRBV7-6, with 9 bases aligning to TRBD2. J lost 5 bases, V lost 4 bases, and 11 bases had no gene match. CDR3 size: 16 residues. The germline V gene has CDR1 SGHVS and CDR2 FNYEAQ. CDR3 loop: CASSSAHPTSGETQYF. CDR3 nucleotide sequence: TGTGCCAGCAGCTCGGCCCATCCTACTAGCGGGGAGACCCAGTACTTC. Looking up the rest from reference TRBV7-6 and TRBJ2-5 gives the full variable domain: GAGVSQSPRYKVTKRGQDVALRCDPISGHVSLYWYRQALGQGPEFLTYFNYEAQQDKSGLPNDRFSAERPEGSISTLTIQRTEQRDSAMYRCASSSAHPTSGETQYFGPGTRLLVL.

V gene TRBV27 combines with J gene TRBJ2-3; D is unclear. V dropped 5 bases and J dropped 0 bases, with 9 bases sitting between them. CDR1 is MNHEY, CDR2 SMNVEV, per germline (reference sequence). CDR3 length equals 14 residues. DNA for the CDR3: TGTGCCAGCAGTGGCAGATCCAGCACAGATACGCAGTATTTT. Its protein product is CASSGRSSTDTQYF.

J is TRBJ2-3 and V is TRBV2; 9 nucleotides line up with TRBD2. Per the germline V gene, CDR1 is SNHLY and CDR2 is FYNNEI. This CDR3 contains 17 residues. The J segment lost 4 bases and the V segment lost 3 bases, leaving 11 bases of the junction unmatched. The CDR3 loop reads CASSDEGLSGSPDTQYF. The CDR3 region has the DNA TGTGCCAGCAGTGATGAGGGTCTTAGCGGGAGTCCAGATACGCAGTATTTT. The full variable domain, its missing parts supplied by reference TRBV2 and TRBJ2-3, is EPEVTQTPSHQVTQMGQEVILRCVPISNHLYFYWYRQILGQKVEFLVSFYNNEISEKSEIFDDQFSVERPDGSNFTLKIRSTKLEDSAMYFCASSDEGLSGSPDTQYFGPGTRLTVL.

The CDR3 coding sequence is TGTGCCAGCAGTTTAGGAGGGACTACCTACTACCTACTTGAGCAGTTCTTC. It is translated as CASSLGGTTYYLLEQFF. V usage is TRBV28 and J usage is TRBJ2-1; 7 nucleotides agree with TRBD2. The junction had 16 bases not matched to a gene; V was cut back by 2 bases and J by 9 bases. Germline V gives CDR1 MDHEN, CDR2 SYDVKM. The CDR3 length is 17 residues.

For this clone: Its ends do not fully match the called genes, so a read error is possible. CDR3 loop: CASTETGGTSVAWDF. CDR3 nucleotide sequence: TGTGCCAGCACCGAAACGGGGGGAACTAGCGTTGCCTGGGACTTC. This chain links TRBV7-8 with TRBJ2-7, with 7 nucleotides matching TRBD2. This CDR3 is built from 15 residues. Germline V gives CDR1 SGHVS, CDR2 FQNEAQ.

This clone came up once. CDR3 region: CASSLEGAQAKNIQYF. As DNA, the CDR3 is TGTGCCAGCAGCTTAGAGGGGGCGCAAGCCAAAAACATTCAGTACTTC. V gene TRBV7-8 combines with J gene TRBJ2-4, with TRBD1 matching over 7 bases. This CDR3 contains 16 residues. Germline trimming cut 1 base from V and 0 bases from J; bases unmatched to any gene: 3. Per germline, CDR1 SGHVS and CDR2 FQNEAQ.

The rearrangement links TRBV6-6 to TRBJ2-7; 9 positions agree with TRBD1. V shed 6 bases and J 5 bases; nucleotides not matched to a gene: 14. Germline V gene lookup returns CDR1 MNHNY and CDR2 SVGAGI (reference sequence). CDR3 length: 16 amino acids. The CDR3: CASRTHGTGGCDEQYF. The DNA of the CDR3 is TGTGCCAGCAGAACCCACGGCACAGGGGGCTGCGACGAGCAGTACTTC.

The chain uses TRBV7-6 and TRBJ2-3; 10 positions agree with TRBD2. Germline V lookup: CDR1 SGHVS, CDR2 FNYEAQ. The CDR3 totals 19 residues. V trimming: 2 bases; J trimming: 4 bases; junction bases outside the gene matches: 15. Written as DNA, the CDR3 is TGTGCCAGCAGCTTAAAACGAGAGCGGGAGGGCCGGGATGCAGATACGCAGTATTTT. Translating it yields CASSLKREREGRDADTQYF.

V usage is TRBV7-9 and J usage is TRBJ2-1; maybe TRBD2 (5 bases). Trimming removed 0 bases from V and 2 bases from J, with 14 bases in between. CDR1 SEHNR and CDR2 FQNEAQ come from the germline V gene (reference sequence). The CDR3 runs to 17 residues. CDR3 DNA sequence: TGTGCCAGCAGCTTAGCCACCGGACTGAACCCCTACAATGAGCAGTTCTTC. It codes for CASSLATGLNPYNEQFF.

This chain links TRBV29-1 with TRBJ2-3; no definite D call. CDR3 length: 14 amino acids. Germline CDR1 reads SQVTM; CDR2 reads ANQGSEA. Trimming stripped 7 bases from V and 3 bases from J, with 17 bases between. The CDR3 reads CSAPVGEMTDTQYF. The DNA for the CDR3 is TGCAGCGCCCCGGTAGGAGAAATGACAGATACGCAGTATTTT.

This clone was seen a single time. The chain combines TRBV5-1 with TRBJ2-2, with unresolved D. V was shortened by 4 bases and J by 0 bases, with 10 bases between the two germline ends. CDR1 is SGHRS, CDR2 YFSETQ, per germline. The CDR3 sequence is 15 residues long. CDR3 sequence: CASSGNRSNTGELFF. For the CDR3, the DNA is TGCGCCAGCAGCGGAAACAGATCGAACACCGGGGAGCTGTTTTTT.

The chain is built from TRBV7-9 and TRBJ2-3; no reliable D call. The CDR3 is made up of 14 amino acids. The V and J ends lost 3 bases and 0 bases respectively, with 7 bases between them. Looked up from germline, CDR1 is SEHNR and CDR2 is FQNEAQ (reference sequence). CDR3 sequence (DNA): TGTGCCAGCAGCTTGGCACCTAGCACAGATACGCAGTATTTT. It translates to CASSLAPSTDTQYF.

The gene calls are TRBV10-2 and TRBJ2-4; no clear D gene. The germline V gene encodes CDR1 WSHSY and CDR2 SAAADI. V was shortened by 2 bases and J by 9 bases, with 11 bases between the two germline ends. This CDR3 has 13 residues. This CDR3 reads CASSETGGFIQYF. Here the CDR3 DNA reads TGCGCCAGCAGTGAGACGGGTGGGTTCATTCAGTACTTC.

The V call is TRBV5-6, the J call TRBJ2-1; 10 nucleotides align to TRBD2. V shed 4 bases and J 9 bases; nucleotides not matched to a gene: 7. CDR3 length equals 14 residues. Per germline, CDR1 SGHDT and CDR2 YYEEEE. The CDR3 here is CASSTSGTIGEQFF. DNA for the CDR3: TGTGCCAGCAGCACTAGCGGGACGATCGGTGAGCAGTTCTTC.

CDR3 sequence: CASSQGLAAAHTGELFF. The CDR3 DNA reads TGCGCCAGCAGCCAGGGACTAGCAGCTGCCCACACCGGGGAGCTGTTTTTT. The chain recombines TRBV4-3 with TRBJ2-2; 9 bases are shared with TRBD2. With V trimmed by 3 bases and J by 3 bases, 8 bases remained unmatched. CDR3 length: 17 amino acids. Germline loops: CDR1 LGHNA, CDR2 YSLEER.

The chain links TRBV2 to TRBJ1-2; D is unclear. There are 14 residues in the CDR3. Germline V CDR1 and CDR2: SNHLY, FYNNEI. The ends were cut back, 4 bases at V and 4 bases at J, with 13 bases in the middle. For the CDR3, the DNA is TGTGCCAGCAGTGCTGGCGGCGTTTCCTATGGCTACACCTTC. Its protein product is CASSAGGVSYGYTF.

The gene calls are TRBV27 and TRBJ1-2, with D unresolved. Trimming took 3 bases from V and 1 from J, leaving 9 bases between them. CDR1 MNHEY and CDR2 SMNVEV come from the germline V gene (reference sequence). CDR3 length: 14 amino acids. CDR3 in DNA: TGTGCCAGCAGTTTGGAGGGCCATAACTATGGCTACACCTTC. It encodes CASSLEGHNYGYTF.

The V gene is TRBV4-1, the J gene TRBJ2-3; D uncertain. This CDR3 is 15 amino acids long. Between the trimmed V and J ends, which lost 5 bases and 2 bases, there was a span of 14 bases. Germline V lookup: CDR1 MGHRA, CDR2 YSYEKL. For the CDR3, the DNA is TGCGCCAGCAGCAATAGACATCACCCCACAGATACGCAGTATTTT. It codes for CASSNRHHPTDTQYF.

The rearrangement uses TRBV4-1 and TRBJ1-2; 10 bases line up with TRBD1. CDR1 MGHRA and CDR2 YSYEKL come from the germline V gene. The length of the CDR3 is 14 residues. With V trimmed by 3 bases and J by 3 bases, 1 base remained unmatched. Here the CDR3 reads CASSQGQGYYGYTF. CDR3 DNA sequence: TGCGCCAGCAGCCAGGGACAGGGGTACTATGGCTACACCTTC.

The chain uses TRBV6-6 and TRBJ1-5; D perhaps matches TRBD1 (6 bases). CDR1 is MNHNY, CDR2 SVGAGI, per germline (reference sequence). Trimming cost V 7 bases and J 5 bases, with 15 bases left between them. This CDR3 has 14 amino acids. The CDR3 sequence is CASTRGEGHQPQHF. The CDR3 nucleotides read TGTGCCAGCACCAGGGGAGAGGGGCATCAGCCCCAGCATTTT.

This clone was detected only a few times. The J gene is TRBJ2-7, the V gene TRBV11-3; maybe TRBD1 (6 bases). This CDR3 has 16 residues. The germline V gene has CDR1 SGHNT and CDR2 YENEEA. Deletions cut 0 bases from V and 7 bases from J, with 19 bases between. This CDR3 reads CASSLDPWGLVGEQYF. The CDR3 coding sequence is TGTGCCAGCAGCTTAGATCCCTGGGGGCTGGTAGGAGAGCAGTACTTC.

The rearrangement links TRBV7-2 to TRBJ1-2; D perhaps matches TRBD1 (6 bases). Germline values: CDR1 SGHTA, CDR2 FQGNSA. Trimming removed 4 bases at V and 4 bases at J, with 16 bases between. This CDR3 has 15 residues. This CDR3 is CASSSNGQWAYGYTF. The CDR3 region has the DNA TGTGCCAGCAGCTCAAACGGACAGTGGGCCTATGGCTACACCTTC.

The rearrangement joins TRBV27 to TRBJ2-3; D is perhaps TRBD1 (5 bases). V was pared by 3 bases and J by 4 bases, with 11 bases between. CDR3 length equals 14 residues. Germline values: CDR1 MNHEY, CDR2 SMNVEV (reference sequence). The CDR3 DNA follows: TGTGCCAGCAGTTTTAGGGGCGGCCCAGATACGCAGTATTTT. Translation gives CASSFRGGPDTQYF.

This clone was detected once. The J gene is TRBJ2-7, the V gene TRBV9, with 7 bases lining up with TRBD1. This CDR3 comprises 15 residues. CDR1 is SGDLS, CDR2 YYNGEE, per germline. The J segment lost 5 bases and the V segment lost 0 bases, leaving 8 bases of the junction unmatched. CDR3 sequence (DNA): TGTGCCAGCAGCGTAGGGGCACAGGGGCGACACGAGCAGTACTTC. It is translated as CASSVGAQGRHEQYF.

V and J are TRBV5-1 and TRBJ1-4; TRBD1 is a possible D gene (6 bases). Between the trimmed V and J ends, which lost 4 bases and 7 bases, there was a span of 14 bases. The V gene's germline CDR1 is SGHRS and CDR2 YFSETQ. The CDR3 runs 14 residues. CDR3: CASSQGQGSEKLFF. CDR3 nucleotides: TGCGCCAGCAGCCAGGGCCAGGGGTCTGAAAAACTGTTTTTT.